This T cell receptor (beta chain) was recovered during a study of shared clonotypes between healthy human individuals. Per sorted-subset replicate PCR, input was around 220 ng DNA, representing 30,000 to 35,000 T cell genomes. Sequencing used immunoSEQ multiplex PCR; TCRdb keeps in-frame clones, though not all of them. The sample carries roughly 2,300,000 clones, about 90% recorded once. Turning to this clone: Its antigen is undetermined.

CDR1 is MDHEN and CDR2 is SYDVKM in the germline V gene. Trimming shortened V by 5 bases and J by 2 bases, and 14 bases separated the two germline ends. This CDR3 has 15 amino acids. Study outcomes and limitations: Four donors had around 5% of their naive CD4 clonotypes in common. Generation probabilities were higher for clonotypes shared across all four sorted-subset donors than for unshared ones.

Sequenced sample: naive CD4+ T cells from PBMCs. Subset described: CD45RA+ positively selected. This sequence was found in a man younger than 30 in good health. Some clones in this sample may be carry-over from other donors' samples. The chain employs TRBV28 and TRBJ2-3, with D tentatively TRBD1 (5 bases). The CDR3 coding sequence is TGTGCCAGCAGTACCTCGACAGTATACACAGATACGCAGTATTTT. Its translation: CASSTSTVYTDTQYF.